The rows below give T cell receptor beta chains drawn from one sample of a study of Graves' ophthalmopathy and Graves' hyperthyroidism. TCRdb itself ran the multiplex PCR reads through MiXCR, one entry per CDR3 protein. The sample has about 620,000 distinct CDR3 sequences, about 20% seen once. The sequencing input was peripheral blood. The receptor set was obtained from a woman under 30 with stable Graves' hyperthyroidism. Some clones in this sample may be carry-over from other donors' samples. The CDR3 runs from the conserved cysteine through the conserved F or W. A D gene is named only where the DNA matches it firmly. Clone size appears in some rows only: once, few, many, or a class for an expanded clone.

D: TRBD1; J: TRBJ2-2; size: -; V: TRBV19; DNA: TGTGCCAGTAGTACCCAGGGGGCGCAAGGGGAGCTGTTTTTT; CDR3: CASSTQGAQGELFF
D: -; J: TRBJ2-5; size: many; V: TRBV6-5; DNA: TGTGCCAGCAGTCACCCTTTTGGGGAGACCCAGTACTTC; CDR3: CASSHPFGETQYF
D: -; J: TRBJ1-1; size: -; V: TRBV2; DNA: TGTGCCAGCACTATCGTGGGGGGAGCCACTGAAGCTTTCTTT; CDR3: CASTIVGGATEAFF
D: -; J: TRBJ2-4; size: few; V: TRBV20-1; DNA: TGCAGTGCTAGAGACCCTTATTCCAAAAACATTCAGTACTTC; CDR3: CSARDPYSKNIQYF
D: -; J: TRBJ1-5; size: -; V: TRBV2; DNA: TGTGCCAGCAGTGAATGGGACGGATATCAGCCCCAGCATTTT; CDR3: CASSEWDGYQPQHF
D: -; J: TRBJ1-1; size: few; V: TRBV29-1; DNA: TGCAGCATCTTACTACTGACAGAAGCTTTCTTT; CDR3: CSILLLTEAFF
D: TRBD2; J: TRBJ2-5; size: -; V: TRBV20-1; DNA: TGCAGTGGTAGCCGGACTAGACAAGAGACCCAGTACTTC; CDR3: CSGSRTRQETQYF
D: TRBD2; J: TRBJ2-5; size: -; V: TRBV20-1; DNA: TGCAGTGCCACACTAGCGCGCGAGGAGACCCAGTACTTC; CDR3: CSATLAREETQYF
D: -; J: TRBJ1-6; size: many; V: TRBV6-1; DNA: TGTGCCAGCAGGAGAGGGGATTCCTATAATTCACCCCTCCACTTT; CDR3: CASRRGDSYNSPLHF
D: -; J: TRBJ1-2; size: -; V: TRBV12-3/TRBV12-4; DNA: TGTGCCAGCAGTGGGTCAGGGGAGAGTGGCTACACCTTC; CDR3: CASSGSGESGYTF
D: -; J: TRBJ1-1; size: -; V: TRBV6-4; DNA: TGTGCCAGCAGTGACTCGGCACTGGACACTGAAGCTTTCTTT; CDR3: CASSDSALDTEAFF
D: -; J: TRBJ1-1; size: many; V: TRBV7-9; DNA: TGTGCCAGCAGCTCCCGCACTGAAGCTTTCTTT; CDR3: CASSSRTEAFF
D: TRBD1; J: TRBJ2-5; size: many; V: TRBV28; DNA: TGTGCCAGCAGCGGACAGGAAGGGGGAGAGACCCAGTACTTC; CDR3: CASSGQEGGETQYF
D: -; J: TRBJ2-7; size: many; V: TRBV7-9; DNA: TGTGCCAGCAGCTTAGGGCAGGGGAACCTAGGCGAGCAGTACTTC; CDR3: CASSLGQGNLGEQYF
D: TRBD1; J: TRBJ2-2; size: many; V: TRBV20-1; DNA: TGCAGTGCTGGTGGGACAGCAAGTACAACCGGGGAGCTGTTTTTT; CDR3: CSAGGTASTTGELFF
D: -; J: TRBJ1-1; size: few; V: TRBV24-1; DNA: TGTGCCACCAGTTCCGGGGGGACTGAAGCTTTCTTT; CDR3: CATSSGGTEAFF
D: TRBD1; J: TRBJ2-1; size: many; V: TRBV12-3/TRBV12-4; DNA: TGTGCCAGCAGTTTGGGCAGGGGGCCCTACAATGAGCAGTTCTTC; CDR3: CASSLGRGPYNEQFF
D: TRBD1; J: TRBJ1-1; size: many; V: TRBV5-1; DNA: TGCGCCAGCAGCTTGGAGACAGGGCGTGAAGCTTTCTTT; CDR3: CASSLETGREAFF
D: -; J: TRBJ2-5; size: -; V: TRBV20-1; DNA: TGCAGTGCTTACAGAAATCAGGTGACCCAGTACTTC; CDR3: CSAYRNQVTQYF
D: TRBD2; J: TRBJ2-7; size: -; V: TRBV9; DNA: TGTGCCAGCAGCGTAGGGCTAGCGGGGGCCCCCTACGAGCAGTACTTC; CDR3: CASSVGLAGAPYEQYF
D: TRBD2; J: TRBJ2-5; size: -; V: TRBV13; DNA: TGTGCCAGCAGCTTATTTGCGGGAGGGCCGGAGACCCAGTACTTC; CDR3: CASSLFAGGPETQYF
D: TRBD2; J: TRBJ2-5; size: -; V: TRBV4-2; DNA: TGTGCCAGCAGCCAAGAGGGACTACTAGGGCCAGAGACCCAGTACTTC; CDR3: CASSQEGLLGPETQYF
D: -; J: TRBJ2-5; size: few; V: TRBV6-5; DNA: TGTGCCAGCAGTTACACTGACGAGGCTGAGACCCAGTACTTC; CDR3: CASSYTDEAETQYF
D: -; J: TRBJ2-7; size: many; V: TRBV20-1; DNA: TGCAGTGGTCTCCCCCGGGGAAACGAGCAGTACTTC; CDR3: CSGLPRGNEQYF
D: -; J: TRBJ1-3; size: many; V: TRBV10-3; DNA: TGTGCCATCATTCCTCCAAAAGCGGGGGGGCTTACGGGAAACACCATATATTTT; CDR3: CAIIPPKAGGLTGNTIYF
D: -; J: TRBJ2-7; size: few; V: TRBV6-1; DNA: TGTGCCAGCACTAAGGGACAACGAGGCTACGAGCAGTACTTC; CDR3: CASTKGQRGYEQYF
D: TRBD2; J: TRBJ2-5; size: many; V: TRBV18; DNA: TGTGCCAGCTCACCCTATAGCGGGGGCCAAGAGACCCAGTACTTC; CDR3: CASSPYSGGQETQYF
D: -; J: TRBJ2-5; size: many; V: TRBV2; DNA: TGTGCCAGTTGGGGACGTCAAGAGACCCAGTACTTC; CDR3: CASWGRQETQYF
D: TRBD1; J: TRBJ2-2; size: few; V: TRBV11-2; DNA: TGTGCCAGCAGCCATTCGACAGGGGCGAACACCGGGGAGCTGTTTTTT; CDR3: CASSHSTGANTGELFF
D: -; J: TRBJ2-7; size: -; V: TRBV4-1; DNA: TGCGCCAGCAGCCGATTTCTAGGACCGAGCTACGAGCAGTACTTC; CDR3: CASSRFLGPSYEQYF
D: -; J: TRBJ2-6; size: few; V: TRBV6-1; DNA: TGTGCCAGCAGTGAAGCGTGGGTAAAACCTCTGGGGGCCAACGTCCTGACTTTC; CDR3: CASSEAWVKPLGANVLTF
D: TRBD1; J: TRBJ1-1; size: many; V: TRBV7-3; DNA: TGTGCCAGCAGCCAAACGGGACAGGGACTCACTGAAGCTTTCTTT; CDR3: CASSQTGQGLTEAFF
D: TRBD1; J: TRBJ2-4; size: many; V: TRBV2; DNA: TGTGCCAGCCTGGACAGGGAACTGCGAGCGGCCAAAAACATTCAGTACTTC; CDR3: CASLDRELRAAKNIQYF
D: TRBD1; J: TRBJ1-1; size: many; V: TRBV11-1; DNA: TGTGCCAGCAGCGTAGGAACAGGGGTTAAGAACACTGAAGCTTTCTTT; CDR3: CASSVGTGVKNTEAFF